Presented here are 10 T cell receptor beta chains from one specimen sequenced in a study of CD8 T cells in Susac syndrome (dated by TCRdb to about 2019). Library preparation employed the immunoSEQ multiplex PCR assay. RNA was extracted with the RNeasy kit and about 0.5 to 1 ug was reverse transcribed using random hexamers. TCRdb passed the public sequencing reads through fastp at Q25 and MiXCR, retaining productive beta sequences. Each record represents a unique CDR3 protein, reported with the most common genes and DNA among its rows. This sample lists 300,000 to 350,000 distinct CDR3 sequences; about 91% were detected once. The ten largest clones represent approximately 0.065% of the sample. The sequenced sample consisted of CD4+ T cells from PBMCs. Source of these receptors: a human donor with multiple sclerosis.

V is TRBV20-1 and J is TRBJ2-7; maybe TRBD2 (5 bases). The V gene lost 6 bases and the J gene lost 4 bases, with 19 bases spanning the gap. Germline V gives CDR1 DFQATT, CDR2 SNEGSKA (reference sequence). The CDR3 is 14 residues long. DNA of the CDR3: TGCAGTGCGACGAAACCGAAAGGGAGTTACGAGCAGTACTTC. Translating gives CSATKPKGSYEQYF.

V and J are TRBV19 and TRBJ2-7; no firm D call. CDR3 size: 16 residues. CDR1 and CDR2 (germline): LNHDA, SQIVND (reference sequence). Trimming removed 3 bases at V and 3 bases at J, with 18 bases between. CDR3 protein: CASSIGDRFSHYEQYF. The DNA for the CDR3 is TGTGCCAGTAGTATTGGGGATCGGTTTAGTCACTACGAGCAGTACTTC. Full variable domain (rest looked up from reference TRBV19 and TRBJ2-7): DGGITQSPKYLFRKEGQNVTLSCEQNLNHDAMYWYRQDPGQGLRLIYYSQIVNDFQKGDIAEGYSVSREKKESFPLTVTSAQKNPTAFYLCASSIGDRFSHYEQYFGPGTRLTVT.

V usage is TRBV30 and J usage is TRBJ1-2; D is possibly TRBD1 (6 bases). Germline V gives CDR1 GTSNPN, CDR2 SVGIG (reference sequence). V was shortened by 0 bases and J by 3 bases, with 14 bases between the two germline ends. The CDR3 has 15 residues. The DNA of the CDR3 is TGTGCCTGGAGTGTACGACAGGCCGGCCACTATGGCTACACCTTC. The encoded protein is CAWSVRQAGHYGYTF.

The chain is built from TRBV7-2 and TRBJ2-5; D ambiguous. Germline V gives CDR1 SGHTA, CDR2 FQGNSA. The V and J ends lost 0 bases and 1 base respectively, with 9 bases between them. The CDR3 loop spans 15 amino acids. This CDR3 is CASSLAAESQETQYF. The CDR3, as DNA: TGTGCCAGCAGCTTAGCAGCAGAAAGCCAAGAGACCCAGTACTTC. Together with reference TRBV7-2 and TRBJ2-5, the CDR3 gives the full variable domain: GAGVSQSPSNKVTEKGKDVELRCDPISGHTALYWYRQSLGQGLEFLIYFQGNSAPDKSGLPSDRFSAERTGGSVSTLTIQRTQQEDSAVYLCASSLAAESQETQYFGPGTRLLVL.

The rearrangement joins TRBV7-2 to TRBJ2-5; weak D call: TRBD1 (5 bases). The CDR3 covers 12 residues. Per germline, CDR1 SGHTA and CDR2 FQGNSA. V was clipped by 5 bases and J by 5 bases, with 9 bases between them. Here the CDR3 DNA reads TGTGCCAGCAGCACAGGAGTGGAGACCCAGTACTTC. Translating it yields CASSTGVETQYF. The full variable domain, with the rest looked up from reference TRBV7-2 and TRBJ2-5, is GAGVSQSPSNKVTEKGKDVELRCDPISGHTALYWYRQSLGQGLEFLIYFQGNSAPDKSGLPSDRFSAERTGGSVSTLTIQRTQQEDSAVYLCASSTGVETQYFGPGTRLLVL.

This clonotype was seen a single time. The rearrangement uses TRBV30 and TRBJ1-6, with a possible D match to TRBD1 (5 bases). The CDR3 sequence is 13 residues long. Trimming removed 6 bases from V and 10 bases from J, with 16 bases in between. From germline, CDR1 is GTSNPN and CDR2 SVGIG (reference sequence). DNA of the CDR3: TGTGCCTGCAAGTTGGGGGGTCAATCACCCCTCCACTTT. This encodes CACKLGGQSPLHF.

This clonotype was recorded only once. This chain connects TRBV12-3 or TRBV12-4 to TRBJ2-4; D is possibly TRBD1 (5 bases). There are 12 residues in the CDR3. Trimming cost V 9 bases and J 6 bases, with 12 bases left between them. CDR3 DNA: TGTGCCAGTGGGTACCAGGGAAACATTCAGTACTTC. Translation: CASGYQGNIQYF.

CDR3: CASRLGQMNTEAFF. DNA of the CDR3: TGTGCCAGTAGGCTGGGACAGATGAACACTGAAGCTTTCTTT. This sequence joins TRBV19 and TRBJ1-1, with 7 nucleotides matching TRBD1. Germline V gene sequence: CDR1 LNHDA, CDR2 SQIVND (reference sequence). With 6 bases clipped from V and 0 bases from J, the junction kept 4 bases outside the gene matches. The CDR3 has 14 amino acids.

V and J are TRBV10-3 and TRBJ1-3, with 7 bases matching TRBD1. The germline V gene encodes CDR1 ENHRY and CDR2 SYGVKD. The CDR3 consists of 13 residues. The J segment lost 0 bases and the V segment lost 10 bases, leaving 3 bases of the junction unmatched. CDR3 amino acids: CATGTDSGNTIYF. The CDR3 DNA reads TGTGCCACCGGGACAGACTCTGGAAACACCATATATTTT.

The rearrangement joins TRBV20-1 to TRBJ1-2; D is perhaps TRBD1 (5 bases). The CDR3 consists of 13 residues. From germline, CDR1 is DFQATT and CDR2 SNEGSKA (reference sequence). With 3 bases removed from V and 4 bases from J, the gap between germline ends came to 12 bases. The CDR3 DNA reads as TGCAGTGCTAGCCACAGGACGGGCTATGGCTACACCTTC. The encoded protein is CSASHRTGYGYTF.